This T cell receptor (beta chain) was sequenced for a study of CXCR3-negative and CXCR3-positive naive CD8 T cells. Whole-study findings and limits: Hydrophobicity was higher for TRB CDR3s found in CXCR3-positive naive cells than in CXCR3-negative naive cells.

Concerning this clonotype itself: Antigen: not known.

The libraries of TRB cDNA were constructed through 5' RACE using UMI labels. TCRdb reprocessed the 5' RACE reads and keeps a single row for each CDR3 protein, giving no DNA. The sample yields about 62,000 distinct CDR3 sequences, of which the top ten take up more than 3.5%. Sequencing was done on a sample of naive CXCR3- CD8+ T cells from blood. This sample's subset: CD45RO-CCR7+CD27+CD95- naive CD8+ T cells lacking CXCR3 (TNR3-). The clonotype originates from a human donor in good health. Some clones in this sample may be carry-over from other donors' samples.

The CDR3 reads CASSLTDRVYEQYF. The chain links TRBV11-2 to TRBJ2-7; TCRdb picks TRBD1, but there is no DNA to check that call. The CDR3 totals 14 residues. Germline CDR1 and CDR2: SGHAT and FQNNGV.